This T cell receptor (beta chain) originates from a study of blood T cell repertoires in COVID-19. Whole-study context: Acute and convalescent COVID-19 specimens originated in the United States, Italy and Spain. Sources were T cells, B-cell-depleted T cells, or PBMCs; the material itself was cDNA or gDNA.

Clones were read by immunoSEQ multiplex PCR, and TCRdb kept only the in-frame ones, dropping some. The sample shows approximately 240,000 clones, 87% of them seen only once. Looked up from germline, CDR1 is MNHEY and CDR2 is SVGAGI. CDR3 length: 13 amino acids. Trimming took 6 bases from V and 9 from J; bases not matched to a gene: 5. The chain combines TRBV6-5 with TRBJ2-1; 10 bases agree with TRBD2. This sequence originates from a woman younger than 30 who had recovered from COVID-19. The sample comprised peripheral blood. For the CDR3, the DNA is TGTGCCAGCAGCCTAGCGGGAGTCGGTGAGCAGTTCTTC. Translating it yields CASSLAGVGEQFF.